This TCR beta chain comes out of a study of identifying expanded T cells in peripheral blood (dated by TCRdb to the late 2010s). With respect to the entire study: Separate aliquots of the same genomic DNA pool were sequenced to produce technical replicates, and four replicates were compared in pairs.

The immunoSEQ Assay, which uses bias-controlled multiplex PCR amplification of genomic DNA, was used to profile TCRbeta CDR3 regions. Per the authors' processing: The absolute abundance of each unique TCRbeta CDR3 region was quantified after sequences were collapsed and filtered. Differential abundance was tested with two models: a binomial (Fisher-equivalent) model and a beta-binomial model that adds time-dependent variance fitted from healthy donors. Any clone with fewer than 5 combined templates was excluded, and a clone was called differentially abundant if its Benjamini-Hochberg FDR was below 0.01. Using the form v = (b*log(k)+a)^2, the beta-binomial variance was modeled as a function of the total template count across the two samples. This immuneACCESS table, as held by TCRdb, lists in-frame sequences with V and J called but not all clones. Of the missing ones, under half trace to an unresolved V gene in checked studies; the others have no known cause. The V and J calls and the clone size are those of that table, but D and trimming were determined from the DNA. A total of 100,000 to 150,000 clones appear in this sample, roughly 84% of them only once. The leading ten clones occupy about 3.1% of the sample.

During the collection period, no immune events, such as infections, were documented for the healthy donors. To calibrate time-dependent variance in a beta-binomial model of T-cell clone differential abundance, blood repertoires from healthy donors were used as a training cohort. The training cohort was composed of some ten healthy donors, 3 female and 7 male. An age range of roughly 25 to 70 years, with an average of about 45 years, was recorded for the donors. Obtained from a commercial supplier, whole blood was collected from each healthy donor at three time points set around 2 weeks apart. For immunosequencing, genomic DNA was extracted from unsorted whole blood. On this clone: Its specific antigen is unknown. Per-nucleotide qualities are absent, and no much larger clonotype sits a single base away.

CDR1 and CDR2, looked up from the germline V gene, are SGHVS and FNYEAQ. V gives up 5 bases and J gives up 7 bases, and the segment between their germline ends measures 11 bases. The CDR3 starts with the cysteine, ends with the phenylalanine, and has 12 residues. CDR3 DNA only is kept here, 36 bases in frame from base 1. Broad study findings and their caveats: For all healthy donors, the variance in clone template counts between two-week samples rose significantly as total template count increased. The authors expected biological variance in healthy repertoires might increase further over much longer intervals such as months to years. The beta-binomial model significantly reduced the number of clones called differentially abundant and the false-positive rate across all healthy-donor time intervals. The binomial model flagged about 1.1 differentially abundant clones between technical replicates but approximately 16 over two weeks and 19 over around 4 weeks.

The chain is made from TRBV7-6 and TRBJ1-1, with the D segment identity uncertain. The sample comprised blood. This receptor was identified in a person aged 18 to 69 in good health. The CDR3 region reads CASSRPNNEAFF. The DNA sequence is as follows: TGTGCCAGCAGCCGACCGAATAATGAAGCTTTCTTT.